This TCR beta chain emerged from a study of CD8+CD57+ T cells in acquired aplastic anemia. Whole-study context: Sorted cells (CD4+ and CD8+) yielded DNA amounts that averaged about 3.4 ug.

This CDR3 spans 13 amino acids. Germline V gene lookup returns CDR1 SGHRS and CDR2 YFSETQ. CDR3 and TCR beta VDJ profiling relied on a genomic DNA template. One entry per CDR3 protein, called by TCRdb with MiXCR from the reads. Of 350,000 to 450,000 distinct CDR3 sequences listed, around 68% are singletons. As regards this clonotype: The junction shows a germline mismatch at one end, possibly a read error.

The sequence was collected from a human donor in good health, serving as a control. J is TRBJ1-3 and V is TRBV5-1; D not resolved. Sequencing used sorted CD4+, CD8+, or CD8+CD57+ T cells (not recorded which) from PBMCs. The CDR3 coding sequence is TGCGCCACCAGCATAGATTGGGGAAACACCATATATTTT. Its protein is CATSIDWGNTIYF.